This passage covers 19 T cell receptor beta chains from one sample sequenced in a study of identical twins. TCRdb fed the 5' RACE reads into MiXCR, producing one record per CDR3 protein. The sample lists about 480,000 distinct CDR3 sequences, 13% to 15% occurring once. The same sample was also studied in work on yellow fever vaccine responses in identical twins.

The specimen was CD4+ T cells sorted from blood. The receptors originated from a woman aged 18-29 years in good health.

This clonotype showed up just a few times. The genes are TRBV30 and TRBJ2-1, with 11 positions matching TRBD2. Trimming cost V 6 bases and J 8 bases; bases outside gene matches: 9. The CDR3 spans 14 residues. Germline-derived CDR1 and CDR2 are GTSNPN and SVGIG (reference sequence). This CDR3 reads CACIGLAGIHEQFF. The CDR3 nucleotides read TGTGCCTGCATCGGACTAGCGGGTATCCATGAGCAGTTCTTC. The full variable domain, rest sourced from reference TRBV30 and TRBJ2-1, is SQTIHQWPATLVQPVGSPLSLECTVEGTSNPNLYWYRQAAGRGLQLLFYSVGIGQISSEVPQNLSASRPQDRQFILSSKKLLLSDSGFYLCACIGLAGIHEQFFGPGTRLTVL.

This clonotype was observed a few times. This chain links TRBV6-1 with TRBJ2-2; 8 bases are shared with TRBD1. Trimming cost V 5 bases and J 4 bases; bases outside gene matches: 9. This CDR3 region has 16 residues. The germline V gene encodes CDR1 MNHNS and CDR2 SASEGT. The CDR3 coding sequence is TGTGCCAGCAGTCCCGACAGGGGCCAAGGCACCGGGGAGCTGTTTTTT. This encodes CASSPDRGQGTGELFF.

This clonotype was detected only a few times. The CDR3 coding sequence is TGTGCCAGCAGTCTTCCCCGGGGGAACTACGAGCAGTACTTC. Encoded protein: CASSLPRGNYEQYF. The chain employs TRBV28 and TRBJ2-7; D perhaps matches TRBD2 (6 bases). This CDR3 contains 14 residues. Germline CDR1 is MDHEN and CDR2 is SYDVKM. The ends were cut back, 5 bases at V and 3 bases at J, with 14 bases in the middle.

This chain uses TRBV5-1 with TRBJ1-6; D is unclear. Germline V gene lookup returns CDR1 SGHRS and CDR2 YFSETQ. The V and J ends lost 6 bases and 9 bases respectively, with 16 bases between them. The CDR3 runs to 14 residues. In DNA form, the CDR3 reads TGCGCCAGCACGGACGGGCGCTCATCTTCACCCCTCCACTTT. Protein product: CASTDGRSSSPLHF.

The chain combines TRBV20-1 with TRBJ2-5; 12 nucleotides match TRBD1. The V gene's germline CDR1 is DFQATT and CDR2 SNEGSKA (reference sequence). This CDR3 has 14 residues. Germline trimming cut 3 bases from V and 6 bases from J; bases unmatched to any gene: 5. CDR3 sequence (DNA): TGCAGTGCTAGTTGGGACAGGGGGCGAAAGACCCAGTACTTC. Protein product: CSASWDRGRKTQYF.

The V gene is TRBV29-1, the J gene TRBJ2-7; 10 nucleotides line up with TRBD2. Germline values: CDR1 SQVTM, CDR2 ANQGSEA. The CDR3 contains 13 residues. V shed 6 bases, J shed 0 bases, and the junction held 2 bases outside the gene matches. The CDR3 sequence: CSVGLAASYEQYF. DNA for the CDR3: TGCAGCGTCGGACTAGCGGCCTCCTACGAGCAGTACTTC.

This clonotype was picked up a small number of times. The chain is built from TRBV5-1 and TRBJ2-5; D is uncertain. The CDR3 runs to 15 residues. In germline, CDR1 is SGHRS, CDR2 YFSETQ. Trimming cost V 4 bases and J 5 bases, with 18 bases left between them. Written as DNA, the CDR3 is TGCGCCAGCAGCATAGGACGCACCCCCGGGGAGACCCAGTACTTC. Protein: CASSIGRTPGETQYF.

V gene TRBV2 combines with J gene TRBJ1-1; D is perhaps TRBD1 (5 bases). Trimming removed 7 bases at V and 0 bases at J, with 24 bases between. Germline CDR1 is SNHLY and CDR2 is FYNNEI. CDR3 length equals 18 residues. The chain's CDR3 is CASKGSEGRIKMNTEAFF. The CDR3 nucleotides read TGTGCCAGCAAGGGGAGCGAGGGCCGAATCAAGATGAACACTGAAGCTTTCTTT.

The V and J genes are TRBV4-2 and TRBJ2-7; D is possibly TRBD1 (7 bases). This CDR3 spans 15 amino acids. The germline V and J ends were trimmed by 6 bases and 4 bases, with 19 bases remaining between them. The V gene's germline CDR1 is LGHNA and CDR2 YNFKEQ. CDR3 DNA sequence: TGTGCCAGCAGTCTCAGGGGGGAATTTGCGTACGAGCAGTACTTC. It yields the protein CASSLRGEFAYEQYF.

This clonotype came up a few times. The V gene is TRBV23-1, the J gene TRBJ2-1; D is undetermined. Being an ORF, TRBV23-1 has a function that is uncertain. Trimming pared 1 base from V and 5 bases from J, leaving 21 bases between. This CDR3 spans 18 amino acids. The CDR3 loop reads CASSQLYSRVFPDNEQFF. The CDR3 DNA reads TGCGCCAGCAGTCAATTATATTCTAGGGTTTTCCCTGACAATGAGCAGTTCTTC.

This clonotype has only a few counts. The chain has TRBV25-1 and TRBJ2-5, with a tentative D call TRBD1 (6 bases). Germline lookup yields CDR1 MGHDK and CDR2 SYGVNS. The V gene lost 5 bases and the J gene lost 5 bases, with 15 bases spanning the gap. The CDR3 consists of 14 residues. CDR3 in amino acids: CASSQGQAKETQYF. CDR3 nucleotides: TGTGCCAGCAGTCAGGGGCAGGCAAAGGAGACCCAGTACTTC.

A few counts support this clonotype. The rearrangement uses TRBV10-3 and TRBJ2-2, with D unresolved. CDR1 ENHRY and CDR2 SYGVKD come from the germline V gene. The CDR3 has 15 residues. Trimming pared 2 bases from V and 4 bases from J, leaving 11 bases between. CDR3: CAISEQRLLTGELFF. The CDR3, as DNA: TGTGCCATCAGTGAGCAGCGACTCCTCACCGGGGAGCTGTTTTTT.

This clonotype was seen only a few times. V gene TRBV7-8 combines with J gene TRBJ2-1; tentatively, D is TRBD2 (5 bases). Germline CDR1 SGHVS, CDR2 FQNEAQ. V was pared by 4 bases and J by 7 bases, with 11 bases between. The CDR3 runs to 13 residues. In DNA, the CDR3 is TGTGCCAGCAGCTACGGCGGGCGGAATGAGCAGTTCTTC. Its translation is CASSYGGRNEQFF. Full variable domain (remainder filled in from reference TRBV7-8 and TRBJ2-1): GAGVSQSPRYKVAKRGQDVALRCDPISGHVSLFWYQQALGQGPEFLTYFQNEAQLDKSGLPSDRFFAERPEGSVSTLKIQRTQQEDSAVYLCASSYGGRNEQFFGPGTRLTVL.

This clonotype was observed a few times. The V gene is TRBV4-3, the J gene TRBJ2-3; 11 bases agree with TRBD2. The length of the CDR3 is 19 residues. Trimming removed 0 bases from V and 2 bases from J; junction bases left unmatched: 10. Germline CDR1 is LGHNA and CDR2 is YSLEER. Here the CDR3 DNA reads TGCGCCAGCAGCCAAGATCTCCCTAGCGGGAGGATATTCACAGATACGCAGTATTTT. This translates into CASSQDLPSGRIFTDTQYF.

This sequence joins TRBV12-3 or TRBV12-4 and TRBJ2-4; TRBD1 might be the D (6 bases). The CDR3 has 14 residues. The germline V and J ends were trimmed by 4 bases and 1 base, with 8 bases remaining between them. The chain's CDR3 is CASSSTGAKNIQYF. As DNA, the CDR3 is TGTGCCAGCAGTTCTACAGGGGCCAAAAACATTCAGTACTTC.

This clonotype has a handful of counts. The CDR3 bases are TGCGCCAGCAGCCAAGACTGGAGCTACGAGCAGTACTTC. Amino acid sequence: CASSQDWSYEQYF. This chain links TRBV4-3 with TRBJ2-7; D gene uncertain. V was shortened by 0 bases and J by 3 bases, with 6 bases between the two germline ends. CDR1 LGHNA and CDR2 YSLEER come from the germline V gene. CDR3 length: 13 residues.

J is TRBJ2-3 and V is TRBV11-2; TRBD2 matches at 13 bases. V lost 2 bases to trimming and J lost 6 bases; unmatched junction nucleotides: 17. The CDR3 contains 20 residues. The germline V gene has CDR1 SGHAT and CDR2 FQNNGV. The CDR3 loop is CASSLRLTSGRAVESDTQYF. The CDR3 DNA reads as TGTGCCAGCAGCTTAAGATTAACTAGCGGGAGGGCCGTGGAATCTGATACGCAGTATTTT.

The CDR3 bases are TGCAGTGCTAACAGGGCTAGCGGGAACACCGGGGAGCTGTTTTTT. Residues: CSANRASGNTGELFF. This chain joins TRBV20-1 and TRBJ2-2; TRBD2 is a possible D gene (7 bases). Germline V CDR1 and CDR2: DFQATT, SNEGSKA (reference sequence). Trimming took 4 bases from V and 1 from J, leaving 13 bases between them. The CDR3 sequence is 15 residues long.

At least ten counts were recorded for this clonotype. This rearrangement joins TRBV4-1 to TRBJ2-4, with D tentatively TRBD1 (6 bases). Trimming removed 8 bases at V and 9 bases at J, with 14 bases between. The V gene's germline CDR1 is MGHRA and CDR2 YSYEKL. The CDR3 is made up of 12 amino acids. CDR3 residues: CASQGREGIQYF. The CDR3 region has the DNA TGCGCCAGCCAGGGGAGAGAGGGCATTCAGTACTTC.